The 13 T cell receptor beta chains in this list originate from one sample, sequenced in a study of Ad26.COV2.S vaccination and SARS-CoV-2 variants. Treatment reported: some 19 received Ad26.COV2.S at low or high dose, single or two shots; 5 received placebo; per-sample allocation not given. Sampling occurred on day 63 after the first vaccine or placebo injection. Repertoires were generated with immunoSEQ multiplex PCR, while TCRdb's copy carries only in-frame clones and drops some. The top ten clones hold approximately 1.5% of a sample with hundreds of thousands of clones, 89% of them seen once. This sample comprised peripheral blood, obtained in a trial of Ad26.COV2.S vaccine versus placebo. These receptors came from a person aged 18-65 years who received the Ad26.COV2.S COVID-19 vaccine or a placebo.

The genes are TRBV6-4 and TRBJ1-6; no firm D call. The CDR3 is 14 amino acids. Germline values: CDR1 MRHNA, CDR2 SNTAGT. The V gene lost 2 bases and the J gene lost 10 bases, with 12 bases spanning the gap. CDR3 sequence reads: CASSDGGRGSPLHF. The DNA for the CDR3 is TGTGCCAGCAGTGACGGTGGAAGAGGATCACCCCTCCACTTT.

The chain combines TRBV27 with TRBJ1-4, with a tentative D call TRBD1 (5 bases). Germline V gives CDR1 MNHEY, CDR2 SMNVEV (reference sequence). The CDR3 covers 15 residues. Deletions cut 9 bases from V and 8 bases from J, with 22 bases between. In DNA, the CDR3 is TGTGCCAGAAGACCGGGACTCCCCTCCGGGGAAAAACTGTTTTTT. It codes for CARRPGLPSGEKLFF.

The rearrangement links TRBV6-1 to TRBJ1-1; 10 bases are shared with TRBD1. The length of the CDR3 is 15 residues. J lost 4 bases, V lost 6 bases, and 8 bases had no gene match. Germline CDR1 is MNHNS and CDR2 is SASEGT. The CDR3 DNA sequence: TGTGCCAGCAGGGAGACAGGGGGCAAGGGCACTGAAGCTTTCTTT. Its translation: CASRETGGKGTEAFF.

This chain's CDR3 is CASTTHPNTGELFF. CDR3 DNA: TGTGCCAGTACAACACATCCGAACACCGGGGAGCTGTTTTTT. The V and J genes are TRBV19 and TRBJ2-2, with D unclear. Germline loops: CDR1 LNHDA, CDR2 SQIVND (reference sequence). Trimming removed 7 bases at V and 0 bases at J, with 9 bases between. CDR3 length: 14 amino acids.

The chain combines TRBV5-1 with TRBJ2-7; TRBD2 agrees at 10 bases. The CDR3 runs 14 residues. Looked up from germline, CDR1 is SGHRS and CDR2 is YFSETQ. Germline trimming cut 3 bases from V and 2 bases from J; bases unmatched to any gene: 2. CDR3 in DNA: TGCGCCAGCAGCTCCAGCGGGAGGGCCTACGAGCAGTACTTC. Amino acids: CASSSSGRAYEQYF. Supplemented by reference TRBV5-1 and TRBJ2-7, the full variable domain reads KAGVTQTPRYLIKTRGQQVTLSCSPISGHRSVSWYQQTPGQGLQFLFEYFSETQRNKGNFPGRFSGRQFSNSRSEMNVSTLELGDSALYLCASSSSGRAYEQYFGPGTRLTVT.

The chain recombines TRBV7-9 with TRBJ1-4, with D possibly matching TRBD1 (5 bases). The CDR3 is made up of 15 amino acids. Germline CDR1 reads SEHNR; CDR2 reads FQNEAQ (reference sequence). V was cut by 1 base and J by 7 bases, with 13 bases left in between. Here the CDR3 reads CASSLEGRSGEKLFF. In nucleotides, the CDR3 is TGTGCCAGCAGCTTAGAGGGGAGGAGCGGTGAAAAACTGTTTTTT.

This rearrangement joins TRBV6-5 to TRBJ2-4; 9 nucleotides line up with TRBD1. Trimming took 6 bases from V and 8 from J; bases not matched to a gene: 2. Germline V CDR1 and CDR2: MNHEY, SVGAGI. The CDR3 covers 12 residues. For the CDR3, the DNA is TGTGCCAGCAGCCGGGACAGGGACATTCAGTACTTC. Its protein is CASSRDRDIQYF.

The chain links TRBV27 to TRBJ1-6; D call uncertain. Trimming pared 2 bases from V and 8 bases from J, leaving 10 bases between. The CDR3 loop spans 14 amino acids. CDR1 and CDR2 from the germline V gene are MNHEY and SMNVEV (reference sequence). The CDR3 is CASSLASWDSPLHF. The CDR3 region has the DNA TGTGCCAGCAGTTTAGCCAGCTGGGATTCACCCCTCCACTTT.

The chain employs TRBV9 and TRBJ1-3; D call uncertain. This CDR3 has 14 amino acids. V lost 0 bases and J lost 3, with 7 bases in between. Per germline, CDR1 SGDLS and CDR2 YYNGEE. This chain's CDR3 is CASSVEVGGNTIYF. The CDR3 DNA follows: TGTGCCAGCAGCGTAGAAGTCGGTGGAAACACCATATATTTT.

The V gene is TRBV7-2, the J gene TRBJ2-1; D is perhaps TRBD2 (6 bases). Germline V gives CDR1 SGHTA, CDR2 FQGNSA. The CDR3 extends over 15 amino acids. V was shortened by 5 bases and J by 6 bases, with 17 bases between the two germline ends. The CDR3 coding sequence is TGTGCCAGCAGCGCCCGATCGGGGGTCGGCAATGAGCAGTTCTTC. Amino acid sequence: CASSARSGVGNEQFF.

The rearrangement links TRBV2 to TRBJ2-1; 7 bases agree with TRBD2. Germline CDR1 is SNHLY and CDR2 is FYNNEI. The CDR3 is made up of 16 amino acids. Losses at the gene ends were 1 base for V and 5 bases for J; bases not matched to a gene: 8. CDR3 loop: CASSEDTLAVDNEQFF. CDR3 nucleotides: TGTGCCAGCAGTGAAGACACCCTAGCGGTTGACAATGAGCAGTTCTTC. Looking up the rest from reference TRBV2 and TRBJ2-1 gives the full variable domain: EPEVTQTPSHQVTQMGQEVILRCVPISNHLYFYWYRQILGQKVEFLVSFYNNEISEKSEIFDDQFSVERPDGSNFTLKIRSTKLEDSAMYFCASSEDTLAVDNEQFFGPGTRLTVL.

CDR3: CASRTGTYGYTF. Written as DNA, the CDR3 is TGTGCCAGCAGGACAGGGACATATGGCTACACCTTC. The chain links TRBV6-5 to TRBJ1-2; 7 bases line up with TRBD1. The CDR3 loop spans 12 amino acids. The germline V gene encodes CDR1 MNHEY and CDR2 SVGAGI. With V trimmed by 6 bases and J by 5 bases, 3 bases remained unmatched.

J is TRBJ2-2 and V is TRBV27; TRBD1 matches at 8 bases. The CDR3 runs 14 residues. The V segment lost 8 bases and the J segment 0 bases; nucleotides outside the gene matches: 2. Germline lookup yields CDR1 MNHEY and CDR2 SMNVEV (reference sequence). CDR3 sequence (DNA): TGTGCCAGCGTGGACAGGGCGAACACCGGGGAGCTGTTTTTT. Translation: CASVDRANTGELFF.